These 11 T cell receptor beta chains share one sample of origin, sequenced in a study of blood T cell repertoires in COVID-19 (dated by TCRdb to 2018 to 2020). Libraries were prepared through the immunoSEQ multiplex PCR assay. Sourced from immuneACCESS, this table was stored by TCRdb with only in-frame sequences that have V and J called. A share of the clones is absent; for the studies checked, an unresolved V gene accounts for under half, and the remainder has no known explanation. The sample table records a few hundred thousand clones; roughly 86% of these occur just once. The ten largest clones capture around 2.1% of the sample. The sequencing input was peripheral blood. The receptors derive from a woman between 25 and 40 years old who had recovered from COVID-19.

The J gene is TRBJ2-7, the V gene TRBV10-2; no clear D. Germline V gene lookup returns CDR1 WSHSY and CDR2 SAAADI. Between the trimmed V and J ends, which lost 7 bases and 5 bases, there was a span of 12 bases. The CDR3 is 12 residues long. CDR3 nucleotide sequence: TGCGCCAGCACAGAGGTTTTGGACGAGCAGTACTTC. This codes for CASTEVLDEQYF.

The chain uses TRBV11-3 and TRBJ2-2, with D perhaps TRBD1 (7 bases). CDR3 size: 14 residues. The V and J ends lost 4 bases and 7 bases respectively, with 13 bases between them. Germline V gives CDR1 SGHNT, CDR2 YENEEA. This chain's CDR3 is CASSSDREVGELFF. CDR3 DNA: TGTGCCAGCAGCTCTGACAGGGAGGTCGGGGAGCTGTTTTTT.

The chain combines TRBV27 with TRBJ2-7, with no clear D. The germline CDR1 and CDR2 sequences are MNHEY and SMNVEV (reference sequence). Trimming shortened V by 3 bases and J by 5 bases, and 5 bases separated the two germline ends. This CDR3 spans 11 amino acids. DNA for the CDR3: TGTGCCAGCAGTTTCGCAGACGAGCAGTACTTC. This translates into CASSFADEQYF.

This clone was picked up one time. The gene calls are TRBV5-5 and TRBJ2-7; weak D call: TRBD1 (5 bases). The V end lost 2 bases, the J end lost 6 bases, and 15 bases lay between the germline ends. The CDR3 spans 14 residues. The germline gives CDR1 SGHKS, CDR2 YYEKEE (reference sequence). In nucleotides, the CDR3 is TGTGCCAGCAGCTTAGGGGCAGGCCCAATCGAGCAGTACTTC. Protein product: CASSLGAGPIEQYF.

The CDR3 sequence is CSHDGVSYNEQFF. As DNA, the CDR3 is TGCAGCCATGACGGAGTCTCCTACAATGAGCAGTTCTTC. The chain has TRBV29-1 and TRBJ2-1; D is uncertain. V lost 8 bases and J 0 bases, leaving 11 bases between the germline ends. This CDR3 contains 13 residues. The germline CDR1 and CDR2 sequences are SQVTM and ANQGSEA.

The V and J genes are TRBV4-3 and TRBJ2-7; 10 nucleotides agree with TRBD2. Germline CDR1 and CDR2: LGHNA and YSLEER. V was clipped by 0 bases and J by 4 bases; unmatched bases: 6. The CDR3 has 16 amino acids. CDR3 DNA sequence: TGCGCCAGCAGCCAAGATTGGGTAGCGGGAGGTTACGAGCAGTACTTC. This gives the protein CASSQDWVAGGYEQYF.

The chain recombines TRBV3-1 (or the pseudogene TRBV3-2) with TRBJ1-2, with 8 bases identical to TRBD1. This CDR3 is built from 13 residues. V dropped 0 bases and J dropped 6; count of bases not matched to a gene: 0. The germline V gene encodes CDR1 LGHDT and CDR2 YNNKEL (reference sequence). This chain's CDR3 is CASSQETGDGYTF. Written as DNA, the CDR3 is TGTGCCAGCAGCCAAGAGACAGGGGATGGCTACACCTTC.

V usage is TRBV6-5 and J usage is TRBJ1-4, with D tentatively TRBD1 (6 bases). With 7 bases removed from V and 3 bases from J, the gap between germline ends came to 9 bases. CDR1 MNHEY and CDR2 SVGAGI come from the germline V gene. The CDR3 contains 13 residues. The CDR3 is CASMKGANEKLFF. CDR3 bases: TGTGCCAGCATGAAGGGGGCTAATGAAAAACTGTTTTTT.

The CDR3 coding sequence is TGCGCCAGCAGCCACCCCGGGGGCTACGAGCAGTACTTC. It encodes CASSHPGGYEQYF. The genes are TRBV4-1 and TRBJ2-7, with a weak D call TRBD2 (6 bases). This CDR3 is 13 amino acids long. CDR1 MGHRA and CDR2 YSYEKL come from the germline V gene. V lost 3 bases and J 3 bases, leaving 9 bases between the germline ends.

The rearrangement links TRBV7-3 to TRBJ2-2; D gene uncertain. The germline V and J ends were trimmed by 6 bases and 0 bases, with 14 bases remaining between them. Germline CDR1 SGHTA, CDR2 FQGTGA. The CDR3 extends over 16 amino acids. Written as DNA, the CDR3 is TGTGCCAGCAGTTTTATACCCGCGACGAACACCGGGGAGCTGTTTTTT. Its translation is CASSFIPATNTGELFF. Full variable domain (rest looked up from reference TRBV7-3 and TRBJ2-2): GAGVSQTPSNKVTEKGKYVELRCDPISGHTALYWYRQSLGQGPEFLIYFQGTGAADDSGLPNDRFFAVRPEGSVSTLKIQRTERGDSAVYLCASSFIPATNTGELFFGEGSRLTVL.

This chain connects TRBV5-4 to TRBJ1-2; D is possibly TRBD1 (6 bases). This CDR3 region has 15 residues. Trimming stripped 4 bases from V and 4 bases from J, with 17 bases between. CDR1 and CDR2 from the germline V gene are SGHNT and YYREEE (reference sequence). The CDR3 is CASSDRTDPFYGYTF. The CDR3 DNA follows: TGTGCCAGCAGCGATCGGACAGACCCGTTCTATGGCTACACCTTC.